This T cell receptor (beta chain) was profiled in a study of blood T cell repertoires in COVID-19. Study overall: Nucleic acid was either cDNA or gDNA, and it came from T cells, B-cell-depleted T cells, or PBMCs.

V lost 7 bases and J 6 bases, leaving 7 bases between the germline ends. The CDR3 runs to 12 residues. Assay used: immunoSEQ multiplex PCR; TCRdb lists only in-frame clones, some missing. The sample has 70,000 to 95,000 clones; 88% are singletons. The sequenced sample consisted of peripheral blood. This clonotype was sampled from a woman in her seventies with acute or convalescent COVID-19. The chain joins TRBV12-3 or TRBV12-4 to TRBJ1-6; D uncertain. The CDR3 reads CASTSPNSPLHF. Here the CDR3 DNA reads TGTGCCAGCACCTCCCCTAATTCACCCCTCCACTTT.